Below, 21 T cell receptor beta chains from the same sample are listed, as sequenced in a study of blood T cells in healthy people across ages. Combining a sample-barcoded 5' primer with a J-beta primer mix, a second PCR ran for about 6 to 11 cycles. Using its own MiXCR run on the 5' RACE reads, TCRdb lists one record per CDR3 protein. The sample lists roughly 800,000 distinct CDR3 sequences, roughly 64% seen once, with about 20% in the top ten. The specimen sequenced was blood. The receptors were sampled from a man aged 30-40 years in good health.

In its sample, this clonotype was seen a few times. The gene calls are TRBV10-1 and TRBJ2-1; TRBD1 aligns across 7 bases. Unmatched junction bases numbered 8, after V lost 5 bases and J lost 10 bases. Germline lookup yields CDR1 WNHNN and CDR2 SYGVQD (reference sequence). This CDR3 contains 13 residues. CDR3 in amino acids: CASSKGQVEEQFF. DNA of the CDR3: TGCGCCAGCAGTAAAGGACAGGTCGAGGAGCAGTTCTTC.

J is TRBJ2-5 and V is TRBV20-1, with D perhaps matching TRBD1 (6 bases). V shed 6 bases and J shed 2 bases, with 16 bases lying between them. CDR3 length equals 14 residues. CDR1 and CDR2 (germline): DFQATT, SNEGSKA (reference sequence). The CDR3 is CSAQRVTGQETQYF. In nucleotides, the CDR3 is TGCAGTGCGCAGAGGGTGACAGGTCAAGAGACCCAGTACTTC.

The chain combines TRBV5-1 with TRBJ2-7, with 7 bases lining up with TRBD1. V was clipped by 4 bases and J by 3 bases; unmatched bases: 13. Looked up from germline, CDR1 is SGHRS and CDR2 is YFSETQ. This CDR3 region has 16 residues. CDR3 loop: CASSRERQGGSYEQYF. CDR3 coding DNA: TGCGCCAGCAGCCGCGAACGACAGGGCGGCAGCTACGAGCAGTACTTC.

The CDR3 region is CASSEGGQGARPQHF. CDR3 coding DNA: TGTGCCAGCAGTGAAGGTGGACAGGGGGCGCGACCCCAGCATTTT. J is TRBJ1-5 and V is TRBV25-1, with 11 bases aligning to TRBD1. Unmatched junction bases numbered 7, after V lost 2 bases and J lost 10 bases. Germline V CDR1 and CDR2: MGHDK, SYGVNS. CDR3 length equals 15 residues. The full variable domain, completed using reference TRBV25-1 and TRBJ1-5, is EADIYQTPRYLVIGTGKKITLECSQTMGHDKMYWYQQDPGMELHLIHYSYGVNSTEKGDLSSESTVSRIRTEHFPLTLESARPSHTSQYLCASSEGGQGARPQHFGDGTRLSIL.

A note on this clonotype: A read error may explain this, as a much larger clone is one base away. The chain joins TRBV30 to TRBJ2-3; the D is unclear. From germline, CDR1 is GTSNPN and CDR2 SVGIG (reference sequence). The ends were cut back, 6 bases at V and 4 bases at J, with 11 bases in the middle. This CDR3 is 12 amino acids long. This chain's CDR3 is CACVGLADTQYF. The CDR3 DNA is TGTGCCTGCGTAGGGTTGGCAGATACGCAGTATTTT.

This rearrangement joins TRBV7-2 to TRBJ1-1; D perhaps matches TRBD1 (5 bases). Deletions cut 5 bases from V and 1 base from J, with 14 bases between. CDR1 is SGHTA and CDR2 is FQGNSA in the germline V gene. The CDR3 has 15 amino acids. The CDR3 is CASSPVGGGNTEAFF. DNA for the CDR3: TGTGCCAGCAGCCCCGTTGGGGGGGGGAACACTGAAGCTTTCTTT.

About this clonotype itself: The junction shows a germline mismatch at one end, possibly a read error. The chain has TRBV4-2 and TRBJ2-4; 8 bases align to TRBD2. Matching the DNA end better, TRBJ2-7 makes the J call doubtful. From germline, CDR1 is LGHNA and CDR2 YNFKEQ. CDR3 length equals 15 residues. Here the CDR3 reads CACSQVTSAPYEQYF. In DNA, the CDR3 is TGTGCCTGCAGCCAGGTGACTAGCGCACCCTACGAGCAGTACTTC.

V and J are TRBV7-2 and TRBJ1-2, with D maybe TRBD1 (5 bases). Trimming pared 3 bases from V and 3 bases from J, leaving 11 bases between. CDR1 SGHTA and CDR2 FQGNSA come from the germline V gene. The length of the CDR3 is 14 residues. Here the CDR3 reads CASSFRRGYYGYTF. For the CDR3, the DNA is TGTGCCAGCAGCTTTCGGCGGGGGTACTATGGCTACACCTTC.

This clonotype appeared a few times. The CDR3 DNA is TGTGCCAGCAGCGTAGACTTAGATACGCAGTATTTT. This codes for CASSVDLDTQYF. The chain is built from TRBV9 and TRBJ2-3; no firm D call. This CDR3 has 12 residues. Germline CDR1 SGDLS, CDR2 YYNGEE. V was trimmed by 0 bases and J by 5 bases, leaving 4 bases between them.

The chain joins TRBV2 to TRBJ2-5; TRBD2 is a possible D gene (5 bases). V was pared by 3 bases and J by 3 bases, with 11 bases between. CDR3 length equals 14 residues. Germline lookup yields CDR1 SNHLY and CDR2 FYNNEI. The CDR3 loop reads CASSEIASKETQYF. The CDR3 coding sequence is TGTGCCAGCAGTGAGATAGCGAGCAAAGAGACCCAGTACTTC.

The chain is built from TRBV7-6 and TRBJ2-7; TRBD2 might be the D (6 bases). Germline CDR1 is SGHVS and CDR2 is FNYEAQ. Trimming pared 4 bases from V and 6 bases from J, leaving 19 bases between. CDR3 length equals 15 residues. CDR3 DNA sequence: TGTGCCAGCAGCTCGAGGGACTCACGGCCCTCCGAGCAGTACTTC. This sequence encodes CASSSRDSRPSEQYF.

J is TRBJ2-5 and V is TRBV28, with 9 bases matching TRBD2. CDR3 length equals 17 residues. CDR1 is MDHEN and CDR2 is SYDVKM in the germline V gene. V trimming: 1 base; J trimming: 4 bases; junction bases outside the gene matches: 10. DNA of the CDR3: TGTGCCAGCAGTTTATCCCCAGCGGGAGGAAGTCTAGAGACCCAGTACTTC. Protein product: CASSLSPAGGSLETQYF. Full variable domain (rest looked up from reference TRBV28 and TRBJ2-5): DVKVTQSSRYLVKRTGEKVFLECVQDMDHENMFWYRQDPGLGLRLIYFSYDVKMKEKGDIPEGYSVSREKKERFSLILESASTNQTSMYLCASSLSPAGGSLETQYFGPGTRLLVL.

The rearrangement joins TRBV20-1 to TRBJ2-1; 8 bases match TRBD2. CDR1 and CDR2 (germline): DFQATT, SNEGSKA (reference sequence). The CDR3 has 12 amino acids. J lost 8 bases, V lost 1 base, and 1 base had no gene match. CDR3 sequence: CSARGTSYEQFF. Written as DNA, the CDR3 is TGCAGTGCTAGAGGGACTAGCTATGAGCAGTTCTTC.

The chain couples TRBV6-5 to TRBJ2-7; D might be TRBD1 (5 bases). Germline V gives CDR1 MNHEY, CDR2 SVGAGI. The germline V and J ends were trimmed by 7 bases and 1 base, with 14 bases remaining between them. There are 14 residues in the CDR3. CDR3 residues: CASKFDRGSYEQYF. The CDR3 DNA reads TGTGCCAGCAAGTTCGATAGGGGATCCTACGAGCAGTACTTC.

The chain has TRBV9 and TRBJ2-1; D perhaps matches TRBD2 (5 bases). Looked up from germline, CDR1 is SGDLS and CDR2 is YYNGEE. V was cut by 5 bases and J by 9 bases, with 18 bases left in between. The CDR3 is made up of 14 amino acids. The CDR3 loop is CASSDPLGSFEQFF. CDR3 bases: TGTGCCAGCAGTGACCCACTGGGGAGTTTTGAGCAGTTCTTC.

The rearrangement joins TRBV3-1 to TRBJ2-1, with D hard to call. The V and J ends lost 4 bases and 7 bases respectively, with 14 bases between them. This CDR3 has 14 amino acids. The germline V gene has CDR1 LGHDT and CDR2 YNNKEL (reference sequence). CDR3 coding DNA: TGTGCCAGCAGCCTCTTCCGTCCAGGTAATGAGCAGTTCTTC. It translates to CASSLFRPGNEQFF.

The V call is TRBV20-1, the J call TRBJ2-1; 10 positions agree with TRBD2. Germline V gene sequence: CDR1 DFQATT, CDR2 SNEGSKA (reference sequence). The CDR3 has 14 amino acids. V was clipped by 3 bases and J by 3 bases; unmatched bases: 2. The CDR3 protein is CSARTSGFYNEQFF. CDR3 coding DNA: TGCAGTGCTAGGACTAGCGGGTTCTACAATGAGCAGTTCTTC.

This clonotype was seen a handful of times. The rearrangement joins TRBV6-2 or TRBV6-3 to TRBJ2-1; D gene uncertain. Germline lookup yields CDR1 MNHEY and CDR2 SVGEGT. The CDR3 consists of 12 residues. V was clipped by 2 bases and J by 10 bases, with 9 bases between them. CDR3 DNA sequence: TGTGCCAGCAGTTACGGGGTGCGGGAGCAGTTCTTC. Amino acid sequence: CASSYGVREQFF.

DNA for the CDR3: TGTGCCACCTCAGCGGGGGCGCTGGGGGAGACCCAGTACTTC. Translating gives CATSAGALGETQYF. V gene TRBV19 combines with J gene TRBJ2-5; 8 bases align to TRBD2. With 10 bases clipped from V and 5 bases from J, the junction kept 12 bases outside the gene matches. This CDR3 has 14 residues. Germline-derived CDR1 and CDR2 are LNHDA and SQIVND (reference sequence).

There are a few counts of this clonotype. V and J are TRBV4-2 and TRBJ2-5; D call uncertain. This CDR3 spans 14 amino acids. Germline CDR1 is LGHNA and CDR2 is YNFKEQ. The V end was cut by 0 bases, the J end by 5 bases, with 10 bases between. The CDR3 is CASSQDSVRETQYF. CDR3 DNA: TGTGCCAGCAGCCAAGATTCGGTGAGGGAGACCCAGTACTTC.

This clonotype showed up just a few times. The chain has TRBV6-1 and TRBJ2-3; D remains ambiguous. This CDR3 is built from 12 residues. V was shortened by 3 bases and J by 1 base, with 2 bases between the two germline ends. Germline values: CDR1 MNHNS, CDR2 SASEGT. In DNA, the CDR3 is TGTGCCAGCAGTGATGGCACAGATACGCAGTATTTT. It yields the protein CASSDGTDTQYF.